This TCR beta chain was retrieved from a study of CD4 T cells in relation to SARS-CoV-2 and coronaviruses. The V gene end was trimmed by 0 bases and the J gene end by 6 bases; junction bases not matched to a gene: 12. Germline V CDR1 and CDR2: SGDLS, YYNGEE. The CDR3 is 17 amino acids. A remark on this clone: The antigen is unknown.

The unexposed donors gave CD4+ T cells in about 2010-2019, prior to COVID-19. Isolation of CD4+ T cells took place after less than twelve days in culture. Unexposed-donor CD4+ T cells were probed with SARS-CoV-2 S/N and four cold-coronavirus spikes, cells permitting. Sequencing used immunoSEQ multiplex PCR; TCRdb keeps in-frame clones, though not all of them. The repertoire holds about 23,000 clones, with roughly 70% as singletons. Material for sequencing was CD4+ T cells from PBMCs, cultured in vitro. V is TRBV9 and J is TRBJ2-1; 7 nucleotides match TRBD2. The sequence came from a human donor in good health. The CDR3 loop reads CASSVGGMAGVGNEQFF. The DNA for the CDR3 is TGTGCCAGCAGCGTAGGGGGGATGGCGGGAGTTGGCAATGAGCAGTTCTTC.